The 14 T cell receptor beta chains below were found in one sample sequenced in a study of T cells expressing NK-cell markers. Following a re-call of the 5' RACE reads, TCRdb has one entry per CDR3 protein and lacks DNA. Listed are about 550,000 distinct CDR3 sequences; about 3.6% falls within the top ten. The sample taken for sequencing was blood T cells: a sorted CD56 or NKG2C T cell subset, CD4+ or CD8+ T cells, or bulk PBMC T cells (not recorded which). These receptors were collected from a man younger than 30 in good health.

V and J are TRBV12-3 or TRBV12-4 and TRBJ1-2; TCRdb returns TRBD1, unconfirmable since there is no DNA. The CDR3 has 16 amino acids. The CDR3 protein is CASSIYRDRGNYGYTF.

The chain joins TRBV7-2 to TRBJ2-1; no DNA is available, so the TRBD2 call from TCRdb remains unchecked. The germline CDR1 and CDR2 sequences are SGHTA and FQGNSA. This CDR3 is 20 amino acids long. CDR3 amino acids: CASSLARGALGSGRGNEQFF. Supplemented by reference TRBV7-2 and TRBJ2-1, the full variable domain reads GAGVSQSPSNKVTEKGKDVELRCDPISGHTALYWYRQSLGQGLEFLIYFQGNSAPDKSGLPSDRFSAERTGGSVSTLTIQRTQQEDSAVYLCASSLARGALGSGRGNEQFFGPGTRLTVL.

The chain has TRBV5-1 and TRBJ1-2; TCRdb's D gene call, TRBD1, goes unchecked for lack of DNA. Per the germline V gene, CDR1 is SGHRS and CDR2 is YFSETQ. The CDR3 spans 15 residues. The CDR3 reads CASSLGQGKGYGYTF.

The chain employs TRBV7-9 and TRBJ1-4. The CDR3 is 12 amino acids. CDR1 and CDR2 from the germline V gene are SEHNR and FQNEAQ (reference sequence). CDR3 in amino acids: CASSSGLEKLFF.

The V and J genes are TRBV12-3 or TRBV12-4 and TRBJ2-4; the D gene TCRdb calls, TRBD1, cannot be checked with no DNA. CDR3 size: 12 residues. This CDR3 is CASSPYGTIQYF.

CDR3 sequence: CASSSHRQGPGELFF. V usage is TRBV3-1 and J usage is TRBJ2-2; checking the TCRdb D call of TRBD1 is not possible without DNA. The CDR3 is made up of 15 amino acids. Germline CDR1 reads LGHDT; CDR2 reads YNNKEL (reference sequence). Supplemented by reference TRBV3-1 and TRBJ2-2, the full variable domain reads DTAVSQTPKYLVTQMGNDKSIKCEQNLGHDTMYWYKQDSKKFLKIMFSYNNKELIINETVPNRFSPKSPDKAHLNLHINSLELGDSAVYFCASSSHRQGPGELFFGEGSRLTVL.

The chain links TRBV10-3 to TRBJ1-1; TCRdb reports TRBD1, a call that lacks DNA to check it against. Germline assignment: CDR1 ENHRY and CDR2 SYGVKD. The CDR3 spans 17 residues. The chain's CDR3 is CATLGQPPSFGNTEAFF.

The chain combines TRBV6-5 with TRBJ2-1; TCRdb reports TRBD2, a call that lacks DNA to check it against. The CDR3 is 15 residues long. Germline V lookup: CDR1 MNHEY, CDR2 SVGAGI. Here the CDR3 reads CASSLTSGTNNEQFF.

J is TRBJ2-1 and V is TRBV20-1; TCRdb's D call, TRBD2, is unchecked because there is no DNA. The CDR3 is 14 amino acids. Germline CDR1 DFQATT, CDR2 SNEGSKA (reference sequence). CDR3 sequence reads: CSAQSGGKYNEQFF.

This sequence joins TRBV5-5 and TRBJ1-1. Germline values: CDR1 SGHKS, CDR2 YYEKEE (reference sequence). The CDR3 consists of 13 residues. The CDR3 is CASSYIYQRQAFF.

The chain has TRBV29-1 and TRBJ1-2. Germline CDR1 reads SQVTM; CDR2 reads ANQGSEA. This CDR3 contains 13 residues. The CDR3 is CSVEVRTALGYTF.

The chain is built from TRBV30 and TRBJ1-1; the TCRdb call, TRBD1, lacks DNA for checking. The CDR3 is made up of 17 amino acids. CDR1 and CDR2 (germline): GTSNPN, SVGIG (reference sequence). CDR3 region: CAWSVSLLVGKNTEAFF.

V gene TRBV6-1 combines with J gene TRBJ2-2; TCRdb outputs TRBD1, but without DNA this stays unchecked. The CDR3 sequence is 17 residues long. Germline loops: CDR1 MNHNS, CDR2 SASEGT. The CDR3 loop is CASSASGGGIRTGELFF.

The rearrangement links TRBV29-1 to TRBJ1-1; TCRdb outputs TRBD1, but without DNA this stays unchecked. Germline lookup yields CDR1 SQVTM and CDR2 ANQGSEA. The CDR3 loop spans 15 amino acids. CDR3 protein: CSVVEGAVSYTEAFF. Combining the CDR3 with reference TRBV29-1 and TRBJ1-1 gives the whole variable domain SAVISQKPSRDICQRGTSLTIQCQVDSQVTMMFWYRQQPGQSLTLIATANQGSEATYESGFVIDKFPISRPNLTFSTLTVSNMSPEDSSIYLCSVVEGAVSYTEAFFGQGTRLTVV.